This TCR beta chain was sequenced during a study of tumor and adjacent non-tumor tissue in lung cancer. The library came from three nested PCR rounds adapted from ARM-PCR protocols. TCRdb ran MiXCR on the multiplex PCR reads and lists one entry per CDR3 protein. This repertoire shows more than 45,000 distinct CDR3 sequences, 74% found once; its top ten account for roughly a quarter. RNA was extracted from bulk tissue without any cell sorting. More than 3 cm separated this lung sample from the edge of the tumor. The CDR3 spans 15 residues. Germline V CDR1 and CDR2: DFQATT, SNEGSKA (reference sequence). Note on this clonotype: Given a much more abundant clone one base away, this may be a read error.

The sequence was collected from a woman aged 60-75 years with non-small cell lung cancer. The sequenced sample consisted of distant non-tumor lung tissue. The gene calls are TRBV20-1 and TRBJ1-5, with no clear D. The J call may not be correct, given that the DNA end is closer to TRBJ2-3. The CDR3 bases are TGCAGTGCACGGAGTTTAGGAAATAGCAATCAGCCCCAGTATTTT. Protein sequence: CSARSLGNSNQPQYF.